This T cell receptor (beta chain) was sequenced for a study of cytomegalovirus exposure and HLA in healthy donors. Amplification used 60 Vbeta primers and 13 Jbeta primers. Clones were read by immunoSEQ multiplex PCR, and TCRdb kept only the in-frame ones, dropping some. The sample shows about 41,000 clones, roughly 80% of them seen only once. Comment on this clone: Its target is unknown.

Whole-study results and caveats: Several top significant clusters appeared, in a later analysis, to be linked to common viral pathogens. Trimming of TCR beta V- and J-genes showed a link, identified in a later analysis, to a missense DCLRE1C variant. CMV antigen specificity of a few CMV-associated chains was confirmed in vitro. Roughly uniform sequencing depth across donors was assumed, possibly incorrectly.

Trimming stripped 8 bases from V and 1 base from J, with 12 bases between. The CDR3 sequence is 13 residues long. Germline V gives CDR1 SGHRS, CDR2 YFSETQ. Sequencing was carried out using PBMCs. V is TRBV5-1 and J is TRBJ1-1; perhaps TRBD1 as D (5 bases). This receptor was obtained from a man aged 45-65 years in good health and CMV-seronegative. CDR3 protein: CASNFQGNTEAFF. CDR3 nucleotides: TGCGCCAGTAATTTCCAGGGGAACACTGAAGCTTTCTTT.